This entry describes one TCR beta chain. What it binds is not known. This CDR3 has 12 residues. The V and J ends lost 0 bases and 10 bases respectively, with 10 bases between them. CDR1 and CDR2 from the germline V gene are SQVTM and ANQGSEA. The entry originates in a study of OX40 agonist ivuxolimab in advanced cancers. Overall study: The dose of intravenous ivuxolimab that patients received every 2 weeks ranged from 0.01 to 10 mg/kg. Every patient in dose escalation had hepatocellular carcinoma, melanoma, renal cell or head and neck cancer.

The protocol was immunoSEQ multiplex PCR, while the TCRdb copy is restricted to in-frame clones and leaves out a portion. The sample has about 77,000 clones; about nine tenths are singletons. Study findings and constraints: Certain nonresponders likewise exhibited a low normalized T-cell clonal expansion. More expanded clones were found, on average, in CD8+ than in CD4+ T cells.

Sequenced here: CD4+ or CD8+ T cells sorted from blood, sampled in a trial of the OX40 agonist ivuxolimab. The J gene is TRBJ2-1, the V gene TRBV29-1, with no clear D. This clonotype was sampled from an adult with an advanced solid tumor such as melanoma, head and neck, liver or kidney cancer. The CDR3 is CSVEESGWEQFF. The CDR3 coding sequence is TGCAGCGTTGAAGAGAGTGGATGGGAGCAGTTCTTC.